This TCR beta chain comes out of a study of metastatic and nonmetastatic thyroid tumors. For the study at large: Malignant thyroid and benign thyroid patients provided blood and tumor or nodule tissue whose repertoires were compared.

Nobody among the patients had been given any treatment before thyroid surgery. In the case of this clone: A much larger clone lies one base from this, so it may be a read error.

Trimming cost V 0 bases and J 2 bases, with 9 bases left between them. Germline-derived CDR1 and CDR2 are SGHNT and YYREEE (reference sequence). This CDR3 contains 14 residues. TCRdb re-analyzed the PCR reads through MiXCR. Counted here are 15,000 to 20,000 clones, roughly 22% occurring once; the ten biggest clones make up under 11%. Sequenced input: tumor tissue. This clonotype was obtained from a male donor with papillary thyroid cancer or a benign thyroid nodule (not recorded which). Some clones in this sample may be carry-over from other donors' samples. J is TRBJ2-7 and V is TRBV5-4; the D is unclear. The CDR3 nucleotides read TGTGCCAGCAGCTTGGGGGTGGCGCCCTACGAGCAGTACTTC. This codes for CASSLGVAPYEQYF. Full variable domain (rest looked up from reference TRBV5-4 and TRBJ2-7): ETGVTQSPTHLIKTRGQQVTLRCSSQSGHNTVSWYQQALGQGPQFIFQYYREEENGRGNFPPRFSGLQFPNYSSELNVNALELDDSALYLCASSLGVAPYEQYFGPGTRLTVT.